This is a list of T cell receptor beta chains from one sample in a study of blood T cell repertoires in COVID-19. Only in-frame clones appear in the TCRdb table, and some are missing; sequencing was by immunoSEQ multiplex PCR. The sample lists 300,000 to 350,000 clones; 90% were seen once. Sequenced input: peripheral blood. The receptors stem from a woman aged 25 to 39 with COVID-19, enrolled during active disease. Each CDR3 is given with its conserved first and last residue. The D gene is left open where the match is weak. Rows give clone size only sometimes, using once, few, many, or a class for an expanded clone.

CASSKRADSSYNEQFF,TGTGCCAGCAGCAAGCGAGCGGATAGCTCCTACAATGAGCAGTTCTTC,few,TRBV11-2,TRBJ2-1,NA
CASSSGGANTEAFF,TGTGCCAGCAGCTCCGGGGGTGCGAACACTGAAGCTTTCTTT,NA,TRBV11-3,TRBJ1-1,NA
CASSFPGQGLYEQYF,TGTGCCAGCAGTTTCCCGGGACAGGGATTGTACGAGCAGTACTTC,NA,TRBV28,TRBJ2-7,TRBD1
CASNPSWGVGEKLFF,TGCGCCAGCAATCCATCTTGGGGGGTAGGAGAAAAACTGTTTTTT,NA,TRBV10-2,TRBJ1-4,NA
CASSWGVGTYEQYF,TGTGCCAGCAGCTGGGGGGTAGGAACCTACGAGCAGTACTTC,NA,TRBV5-5,TRBJ2-7,NA
CASSGTSGNSYEQYF,TGTGCCAGCAGCGGGACTAGCGGGAATTCCTACGAGCAGTACTTC,NA,TRBV7-6,TRBJ2-7,TRBD2
CASSLGGGSGQPQHF,TGTGCCAGCAGCTTAGGAGGAGGGAGCGGACAGCCCCAGCATTTT,NA,TRBV7-6,TRBJ1-5,NA
CASSPQGFNSPLHF,TGTGCCAGCTCACCACAGGGGTTTAATTCACCCCTCCACTTT,NA,TRBV18,TRBJ1-6,NA
CASSLIAGGIYEQYF,TGTGCCAGCAGTTTAATCGCGGGAGGGATCTACGAGCAGTACTTC,NA,TRBV28,TRBJ2-7,TRBD2
CASRDTMATEQYF,TGTGCCAGCAGGGACACCATGGCAACCGAGCAGTACTTC,NA,TRBV25-1,TRBJ2-7,NA
CASSPPTSYEQYF,TGTGCCAGCTCACCACCCACTTCCTACGAGCAGTACTTC,NA,TRBV18,TRBJ2-7,NA
CASSLDVAGASNEQFF,TGTGCTAGCAGCTTAGATGTGGCGGGAGCAAGCAATGAGCAGTTCTTC,NA,TRBV7-7,TRBJ2-1,TRBD2
CATSDYGGTADNEQFF,TGTGCCACCAGTGATTACGGCGGGACGGCCGACAATGAGCAGTTCTTC,few,TRBV24-1,TRBJ2-1,NA
CASSEPPGAGPYEQYF,TGTGCCAGCAGTGAACCCCCAGGAGCGGGACCCTACGAGCAGTACTTC,NA,TRBV6-1,TRBJ2-7,TRBD2
CASSPRTGGKLFF,TGTGCCAGCAGCCCCCGGACAGGGGGAAAACTGTTTTTT,NA,TRBV3-1/TRBV3-2,TRBJ1-4,TRBD1
CASSVDPGNVPYGYTF,TGTGCCAGCAGCGTAGACCCGGGGAATGTCCCCTATGGCTACACCTTC,NA,TRBV9,TRBJ1-2,NA
CASSAIAMDTQYF,TGTGCCAGCAGCGCCATAGCGATGGATACGCAGTATTTT,NA,TRBV9,TRBJ2-3,NA
CASTGLAGDKNIQYF,TGTGCCAGCACCGGACTAGCGGGAGACAAAAACATTCAGTACTTC,NA,TRBV5-6,TRBJ2-4,TRBD2
CAWSKAGASGNTIYF,TGTGCCTGGAGTAAAGCGGGGGCCTCTGGAAACACCATATATTTT,NA,TRBV30,TRBJ1-3,NA
CAWIPGTGGTGELFF,TGTGCCTGGATACCCGGGACAGGGGGCACCGGGGAGCTGTTTTTT,NA,TRBV30,TRBJ2-2,TRBD1
CASRGTGANSPLHF,TGTGCCAGCAGGGGGACAGGGGCGAATTCACCCCTCCACTTT,NA,TRBV7-2,TRBJ1-6,TRBD1
CASSEVLENYEQYF,TGTGCCAGCAGTGAAGTCCTAGAGAACTACGAGCAGTACTTC,once,TRBV6-1,TRBJ2-7,NA
CASSLEAGGYGYTF,TGTGCCAGCAGCTTGGAGGCAGGGGGCTATGGCTACACCTTC,NA,TRBV7-3,TRBJ1-2,TRBD1
CATSDPTGPNYGYTF,TGTGCCACCAGTGATCCGACAGGTCCTAACTATGGCTACACCTTC,NA,TRBV24-1,TRBJ1-2,NA
CASSLRGQGARVNGYTF,TGTGCCAGCAGCCTACGCGGACAGGGGGCGCGGGTAAATGGCTACACCTTC,NA,TRBV3-1/TRBV3-2,TRBJ1-2,TRBD1
CASTSPGGNRGRDIQYF,TGTGCCAGTACCTCACCGGGGGGCAACAGGGGGCGAGACATTCAGTACTTC,NA,TRBV19,TRBJ2-4,TRBD1
CASSLSSSGADTQYF,TGTGCCAGCAGTTTATCGTCTAGCGGGGCAGATACGCAGTATTTT,NA,TRBV27,TRBJ2-3,TRBD2
CASSLGFNNEQFF,TGTGCCAGCAGCTTGGGCTTCAATAATGAGCAGTTCTTC,NA,TRBV11-1,TRBJ2-1,NA
CASSPQPTSGRRSEQFF,TGTGCCAGTAGTCCCCAACCAACTAGCGGGAGAAGGAGTGAGCAGTTCTTC,NA,TRBV19,TRBJ2-1,TRBD2
CASSQETGKYEQYF,TGTGCCAGCAGCCAAGAGACAGGGAAATACGAGCAGTACTTC,NA,TRBV7-9,TRBJ2-7,TRBD1
CASSSRDTKNTEAFF,TGTGCCAGCTCATCCCGGGACACCAAGAACACTGAAGCTTTCTTT,NA,TRBV18,TRBJ1-1,NA
CASSTGTGLAKNIQYF,TGTGCCAGCAGTACTGGGACAGGCCTAGCCAAAAACATTCAGTACTTC,NA,TRBV27,TRBJ2-4,TRBD1
CASSQALYEQYF,TGTGCCAGCAGTCAGGCCCTCTACGAGCAGTACTTC,NA,TRBV12-3/TRBV12-4,TRBJ2-7,NA
CASSEEDRDWSPLHF,TGTGCCAGCAGTGAAGAGGACAGGGATTGGTCACCCCTCCACTTT,once,TRBV6-1,TRBJ1-6,TRBD1
CASSPGVDYEQYF,TGCGCCAGCAGCCCCGGGGTAGACTACGAGCAGTACTTC,NA,TRBV5-1,TRBJ2-7,NA
CATRQDPNTGELFF,TGTGCCACCAGACAGGATCCGAACACCGGGGAGCTGTTTTTT,NA,TRBV24-1,TRBJ2-2,NA
CACWGLAGPSGTQYF,TGTGCCTGCTGGGGGCTAGCGGGACCCTCGGGAACGCAGTATTTT,NA,TRBV2,TRBJ2-3,TRBD2
CASSLAGGRGYGYTF,TGTGCCAGCAGCTTGGCCGGGGGAAGGGGCTATGGCTACACCTTC,NA,TRBV5-8,TRBJ1-2,NA
CASSPNTGELFF,TGTGCCAGCAGTCCAAACACCGGGGAGCTGTTTTTT,NA,TRBV6-5,TRBJ2-2,NA
CASSKTGETQYF,TGTGCCAGCAGTAAGACCGGGGAGACCCAGTACTTC,NA,TRBV6-5,TRBJ2-5,NA
CASSRLAGLRTGELFF,TGTGCCAGCAGTCGACTAGCGGGGCTCAGAACGGGGGAGCTGTTTTTT,NA,TRBV6-2/TRBV6-3,TRBJ2-2,TRBD2
CASSQVGAFGNQPQHF,TGCGCCAGCAGCCAAGTGGGAGCCTTTGGCAATCAGCCCCAGCATTTT,NA,TRBV4-1,TRBJ1-5,NA
CASRPSRGHSNQPQHF,TGTGCCAGCAGGCCCTCCAGGGGCCATAGCAATCAGCCCCAGCATTTT,once,TRBV28,TRBJ1-5,NA
CASSLVRGDGSEQYF,TGTGCCAGCAGCTTAGTTCGGGGGGACGGCTCCGAGCAGTACTTC,NA,TRBV5-4,TRBJ2-7,TRBD2
CAWSAGLAGETQYF,TGTGCCTGGAGTGCGGGACTAGCGGGCGAGACCCAGTACTTC,NA,TRBV30,TRBJ2-5,TRBD2
CAIRWDRSTDTQYF,TGTGCCATCAGGTGGGACAGGAGCACAGATACGCAGTATTTT,NA,TRBV10-3,TRBJ2-3,TRBD1
CASSQDGKTEAFF,TGCGCCAGCAGCCAAGACGGTAAGACTGAAGCTTTCTTT,NA,TRBV4-3,TRBJ1-1,NA
CASSPLPGGTQLNEQFF,TGTGCCAGCTCACCTTTACCAGGCGGGACTCAACTCAATGAGCAGTTCTTC,NA,TRBV18,TRBJ2-1,NA
CASTTGFPYEQYF,TGTGCCAGCACGACAGGGTTCCCCTACGAGCAGTACTTC,NA,TRBV7-3,TRBJ2-7,TRBD1